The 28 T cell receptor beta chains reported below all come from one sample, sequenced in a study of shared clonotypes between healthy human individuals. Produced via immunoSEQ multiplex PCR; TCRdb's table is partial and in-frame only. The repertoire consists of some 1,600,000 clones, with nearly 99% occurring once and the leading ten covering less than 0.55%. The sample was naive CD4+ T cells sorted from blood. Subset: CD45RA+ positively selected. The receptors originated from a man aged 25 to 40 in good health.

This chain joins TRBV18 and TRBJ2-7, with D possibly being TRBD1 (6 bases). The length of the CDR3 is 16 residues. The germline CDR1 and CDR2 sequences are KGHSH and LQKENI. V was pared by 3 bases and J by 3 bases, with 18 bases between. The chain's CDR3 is CASSPLQGPSHYEQYF. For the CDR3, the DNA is TGTGCCAGCTCACCGCTACAGGGTCCGTCGCACTACGAGCAGTACTTC. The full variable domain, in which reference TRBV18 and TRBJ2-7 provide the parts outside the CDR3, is NAGVMQNPRHLVRRRGQEARLRCSPMKGHSHVYWYRQLPEEGLKFMVYLQKENIIDESGMPKERFSAEFPKEGPSILRIQQVVRGDSAAYFCASSPLQGPSHYEQYFGPGTRLTVT.

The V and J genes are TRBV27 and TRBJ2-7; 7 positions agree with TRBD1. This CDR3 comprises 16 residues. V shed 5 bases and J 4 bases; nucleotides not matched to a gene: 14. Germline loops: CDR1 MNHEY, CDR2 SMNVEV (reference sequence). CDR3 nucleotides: TGTGCCAGCAGTCACATATTGGACAGGTTCATGTACGAGCAGTACTTC. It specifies CASSHILDRFMYEQYF.

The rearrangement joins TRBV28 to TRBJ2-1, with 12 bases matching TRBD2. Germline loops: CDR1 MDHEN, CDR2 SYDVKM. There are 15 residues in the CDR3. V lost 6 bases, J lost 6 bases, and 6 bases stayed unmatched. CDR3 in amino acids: CASSPASGRANEQFF. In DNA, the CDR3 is TGTGCCAGCAGCCCTGCTAGCGGGAGGGCCAATGAGCAGTTCTTC.

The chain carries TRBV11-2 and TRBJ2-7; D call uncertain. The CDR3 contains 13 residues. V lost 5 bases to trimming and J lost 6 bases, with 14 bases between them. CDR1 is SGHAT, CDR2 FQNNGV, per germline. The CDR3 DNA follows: TGTGCCAGCAGCGGTGGTCCCTTCTCCGAGCAGTACTTC. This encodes CASSGGPFSEQYF.

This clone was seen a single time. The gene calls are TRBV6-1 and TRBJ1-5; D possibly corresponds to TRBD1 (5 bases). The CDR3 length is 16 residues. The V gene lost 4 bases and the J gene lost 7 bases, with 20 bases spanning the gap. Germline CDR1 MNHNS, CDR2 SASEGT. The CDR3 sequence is CASSAHGGGRGQPQHF. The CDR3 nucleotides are TGTGCCAGCAGTGCCCACGGGGGGGGTAGAGGGCAGCCCCAGCATTTT.

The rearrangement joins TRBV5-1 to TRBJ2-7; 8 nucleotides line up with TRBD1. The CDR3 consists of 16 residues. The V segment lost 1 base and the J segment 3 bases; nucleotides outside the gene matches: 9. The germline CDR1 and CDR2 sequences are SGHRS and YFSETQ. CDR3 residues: CASSLFETGANYEQYF. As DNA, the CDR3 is TGCGCCAGCAGCTTGTTTGAGACAGGGGCTAACTACGAGCAGTACTTC. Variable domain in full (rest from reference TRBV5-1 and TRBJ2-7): KAGVTQTPRYLIKTRGQQVTLSCSPISGHRSVSWYQQTPGQGLQFLFEYFSETQRNKGNFPGRFSGRQFSNSRSEMNVSTLELGDSALYLCASSLFETGANYEQYFGPGTRLTVT.

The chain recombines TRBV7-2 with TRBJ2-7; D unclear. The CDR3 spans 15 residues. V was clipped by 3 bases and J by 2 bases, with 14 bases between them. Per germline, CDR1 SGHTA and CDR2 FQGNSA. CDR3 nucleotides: TGTGCCAGCAGCTTTTCAGGTAGTAGCCCCTACGAGCAGTACTTC. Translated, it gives CASSFSGSSPYEQYF.

The CDR3, as DNA: TGTGCCAGCAGCCACATAGACACCGGGGAGCTGTTTTTT. This translates into CASSHIDTGELFF. The rearrangement uses TRBV14 and TRBJ2-2; D gene ambiguous. CDR3 length: 13 amino acids. The V and J ends lost 3 bases and 3 bases respectively, with 5 bases between them. Germline V gene sequence: CDR1 SGHDN, CDR2 FVKESK.

CDR3: CASSIGQGARRTEAFF. The CDR3 region has the DNA TGTGCCAGCTCCATCGGTCAGGGGGCGCGTCGGACTGAAGCTTTCTTT. V is TRBV18 and J is TRBJ1-1; 8 nucleotides line up with TRBD1. This CDR3 spans 16 amino acids. CDR1 is KGHSH and CDR2 is LQKENI in the germline V gene. With V trimmed by 6 bases and J by 5 bases, 14 bases remained unmatched.

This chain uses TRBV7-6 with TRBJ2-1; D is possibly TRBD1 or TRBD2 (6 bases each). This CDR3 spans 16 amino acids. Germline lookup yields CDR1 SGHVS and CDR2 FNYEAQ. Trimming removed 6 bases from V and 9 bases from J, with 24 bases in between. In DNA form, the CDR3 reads TGTGCCAGCAGTTTTAGTACTATGGAGGGGGTTGGTGAGCAGTTCTTC. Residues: CASSFSTMEGVGEQFF.

CDR3 residues: CASSRPDTGGYTF. The CDR3 DNA reads as TGTGCCAGCAGCCGCCCGGACACAGGTGGCTACACCTTC. This rearrangement joins TRBV11-2 to TRBJ1-2, with D possibly TRBD1 on 5 matching bases. The CDR3 has 13 residues. V lost 5 bases and J 7 bases, leaving 14 bases between the germline ends. The V gene's germline CDR1 is SGHAT and CDR2 FQNNGV.

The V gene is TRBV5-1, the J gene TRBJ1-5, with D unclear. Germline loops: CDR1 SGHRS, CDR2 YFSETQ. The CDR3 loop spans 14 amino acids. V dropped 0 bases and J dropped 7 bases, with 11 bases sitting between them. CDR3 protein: CASSLEGSGQPQHF. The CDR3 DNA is TGCGCCAGCAGCTTGGAGGGTTCGGGACAGCCCCAGCATTTT.

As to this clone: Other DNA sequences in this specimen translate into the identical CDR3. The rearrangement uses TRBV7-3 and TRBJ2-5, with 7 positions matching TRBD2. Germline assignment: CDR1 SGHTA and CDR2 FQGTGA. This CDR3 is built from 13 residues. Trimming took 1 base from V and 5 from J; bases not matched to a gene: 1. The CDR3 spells CASSLRGGETQYF. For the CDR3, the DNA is TGTGCCAGCAGCTTAAGGGGAGGGGAGACCCAGTACTTC.

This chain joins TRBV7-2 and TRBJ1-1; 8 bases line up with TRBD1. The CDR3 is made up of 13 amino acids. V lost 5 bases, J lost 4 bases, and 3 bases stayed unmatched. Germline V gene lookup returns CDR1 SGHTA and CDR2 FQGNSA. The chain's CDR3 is CASSRGQGTEAFF. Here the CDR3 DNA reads TGTGCCAGCAGCCGAGGACAGGGCACTGAAGCTTTCTTT.

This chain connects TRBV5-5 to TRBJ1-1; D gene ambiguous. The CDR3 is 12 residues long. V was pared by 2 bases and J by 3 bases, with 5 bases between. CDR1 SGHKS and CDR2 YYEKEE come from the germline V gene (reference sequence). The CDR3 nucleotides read TGTGCCAGCAGCTTACCATACACTGAAGCTTTCTTT. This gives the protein CASSLPYTEAFF.

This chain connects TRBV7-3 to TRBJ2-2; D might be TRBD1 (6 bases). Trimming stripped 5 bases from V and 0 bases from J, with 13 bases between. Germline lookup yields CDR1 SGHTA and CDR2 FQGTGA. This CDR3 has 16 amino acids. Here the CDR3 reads CASSERQVANTGELFF. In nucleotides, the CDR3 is TGTGCCAGCAGCGAACGACAGGTCGCGAACACCGGGGAGCTGTTTTTT.

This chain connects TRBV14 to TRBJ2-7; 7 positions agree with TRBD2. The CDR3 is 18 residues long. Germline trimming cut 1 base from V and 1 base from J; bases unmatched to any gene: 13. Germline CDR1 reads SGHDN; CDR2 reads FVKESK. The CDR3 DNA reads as TGTGCCAGCAGCCAAGTTGAGGGGACCGGGAGGACTTCCTACGAGCAGTACTTC. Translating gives CASSQVEGTGRTSYEQYF.

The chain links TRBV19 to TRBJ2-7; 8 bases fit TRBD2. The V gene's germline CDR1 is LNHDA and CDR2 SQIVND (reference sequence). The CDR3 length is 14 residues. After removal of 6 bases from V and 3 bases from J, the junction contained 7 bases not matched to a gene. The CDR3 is CASSRSGSYYEQYF. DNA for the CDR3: TGTGCCAGTAGCCGGAGCGGGAGCTACTACGAGCAGTACTTC.

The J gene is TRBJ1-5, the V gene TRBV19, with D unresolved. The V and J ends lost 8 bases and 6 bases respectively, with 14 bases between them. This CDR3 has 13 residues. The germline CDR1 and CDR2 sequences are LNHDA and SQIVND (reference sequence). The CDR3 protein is CASLNQAGQPQHF. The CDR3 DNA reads TGTGCCAGTTTAAACCAGGCGGGTCAGCCCCAGCATTTT.

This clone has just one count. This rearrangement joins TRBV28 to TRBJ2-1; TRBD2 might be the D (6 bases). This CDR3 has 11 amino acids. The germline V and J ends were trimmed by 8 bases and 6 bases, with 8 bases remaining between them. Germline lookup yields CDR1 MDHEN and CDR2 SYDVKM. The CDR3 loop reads CASGGANEQFF. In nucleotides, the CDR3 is TGTGCCAGCGGCGGGGCCAATGAGCAGTTCTTC.

The CDR3 region is CASSANPWETQYF. The DNA of the CDR3 is TGTGCCAGCAGTGCCAACCCATGGGAGACCCAGTACTTC. This chain links TRBV6-1 with TRBJ2-5; D ambiguous. The V gene lost 4 bases and the J gene lost 5 bases, with 11 bases spanning the gap. There are 13 residues in the CDR3. Germline V gene lookup returns CDR1 MNHNS and CDR2 SASEGT.

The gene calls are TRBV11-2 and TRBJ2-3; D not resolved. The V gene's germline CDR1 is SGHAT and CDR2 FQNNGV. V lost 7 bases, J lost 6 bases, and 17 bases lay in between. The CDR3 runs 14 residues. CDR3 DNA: TGTGCCAGCAAGGGTATGAGGAGACGCGATACGCAGTATTTT. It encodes CASKGMRRRDTQYF.

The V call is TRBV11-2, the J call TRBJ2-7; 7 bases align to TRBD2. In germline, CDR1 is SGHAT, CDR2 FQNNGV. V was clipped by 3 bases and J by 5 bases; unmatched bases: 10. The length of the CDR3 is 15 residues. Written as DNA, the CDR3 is TGTGCCAGCAGCTTCGTCGGACTAGGCAGGAACGAGCAGTACTTC. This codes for CASSFVGLGRNEQYF.

CDR3 region: CASSLALGVREQYF. In DNA, the CDR3 is TGTGCCAGCAGCTTGGCCTTAGGGGTGAGGGAGCAGTACTTC. The chain uses TRBV5-4 and TRBJ2-7; TRBD1 might be the D (5 bases). V was clipped by 0 bases and J by 7 bases, with 14 bases between them. This CDR3 is 14 amino acids long. Germline CDR1 and CDR2: SGHNT and YYREEE (reference sequence).

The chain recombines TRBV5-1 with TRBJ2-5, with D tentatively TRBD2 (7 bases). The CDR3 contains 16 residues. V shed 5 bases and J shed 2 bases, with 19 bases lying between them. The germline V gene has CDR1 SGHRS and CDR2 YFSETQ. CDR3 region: CASRRAPGEGQETQYF. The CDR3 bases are TGCGCCAGCAGACGAGCACCAGGGGAGGGACAAGAGACCCAGTACTTC.

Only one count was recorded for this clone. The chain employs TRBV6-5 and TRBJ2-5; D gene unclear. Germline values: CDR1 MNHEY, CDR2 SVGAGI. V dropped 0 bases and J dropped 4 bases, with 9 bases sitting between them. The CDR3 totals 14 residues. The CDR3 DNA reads TGTGCCAGCAGTTACTCGAGGTCAACAGAGACCCAGTACTTC. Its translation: CASSYSRSTETQYF.

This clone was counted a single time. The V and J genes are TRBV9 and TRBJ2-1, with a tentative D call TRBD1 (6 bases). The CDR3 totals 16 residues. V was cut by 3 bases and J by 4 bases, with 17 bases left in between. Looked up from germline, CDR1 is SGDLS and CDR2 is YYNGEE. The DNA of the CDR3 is TGTGCCAGCAGCGAGGGGGACATCGATCCGTACAATGAGCAGTTCTTC. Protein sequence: CASSEGDIDPYNEQFF.

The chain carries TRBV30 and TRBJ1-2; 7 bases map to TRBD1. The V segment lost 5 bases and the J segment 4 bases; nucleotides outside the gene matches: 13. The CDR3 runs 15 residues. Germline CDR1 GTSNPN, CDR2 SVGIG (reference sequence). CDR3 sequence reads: CAWGRDSRTSYGYTF. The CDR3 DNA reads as TGTGCCTGGGGGAGGGACAGCCGAACGTCCTATGGCTACACCTTC. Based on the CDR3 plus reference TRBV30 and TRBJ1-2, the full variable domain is SQTIHQWPATLVQPVGSPLSLECTVEGTSNPNLYWYRQAAGRGLQLLFYSVGIGQISSEVPQNLSASRPQDRQFILSSKKLLLSDSGFYLCAWGRDSRTSYGYTFGSGTRLTVV.